Below, one T cell receptor beta chain is given with its context. This specimen belongs to a study of blood T cell repertoires in COVID-19. CDR1 SEHNR and CDR2 FQNEAQ come from the germline V gene (reference sequence). V trimming: 7 bases; J trimming: 3 bases; junction bases outside the gene matches: 18. The CDR3 sequence is 17 residues long. Sequencing used immunoSEQ multiplex PCR; TCRdb keeps in-frame clones, though not all of them. The data hold about 190,000 clones, with approximately 82% observed a single time. The chain uses TRBV7-9 and TRBJ2-7, with 7 bases that match TRBD2. The receptor was derived from a woman over 75 with active or convalescent COVID-19. Sequencing was done on a sample of peripheral blood. Written as DNA, the CDR3 is TGTGCCAGCAACCCAGCTCCCTTTGGGGGAGGGCACTACGAGCAGTACTTC. Translated, it gives CASNPAPFGGGHYEQYF.